These 30 T cell receptor beta chains were sequenced from one sample in a study of OX40 agonist ivuxolimab in advanced cancers. The repertoire was sequenced with immunoSEQ multiplex PCR; TCRdb's copy has only in-frame clones and lacks some. In the table there are some 100,000 clones, approximately 94% of which are singletons. The sequencing here drew on CD4+ or CD8+ T cells sorted from blood, taken in a trial of the OX40 agonist ivuxolimab. The source is an adult with an advanced solid tumor such as melanoma, head and neck, liver or kidney cancer.

The rearrangement links TRBV27 to TRBJ1-1; D may be TRBD1 (5 bases). Between the trimmed V and J ends, which lost 5 bases and 1 base, there was a span of 11 bases. Looked up from germline, CDR1 is MNHEY and CDR2 is SMNVEV (reference sequence). The CDR3 sequence is 14 residues long. Here the CDR3 reads CASSPWDGNTEAFF. The DNA for the CDR3 is TGTGCCAGCAGTCCCTGGGACGGGAACACTGAAGCTTTCTTT.

The genes are TRBV5-6 and TRBJ1-2, with a weak D call TRBD1 (5 bases). Germline CDR1 is SGHDT and CDR2 is YYEEEE. Between the trimmed V and J ends, which lost 4 bases and 3 bases, there was a span of 16 bases. The CDR3 length is 15 residues. For the CDR3, the DNA is TGTGCCAGCAGCCAAGTACCCAGGGCGCACTATGGCTACACCTTC. Translated: CASSQVPRAHYGYTF.

This sequence joins TRBV30 and TRBJ2-3, with a possible D match to TRBD1 (6 bases). The length of the CDR3 is 15 residues. Trimming removed 0 bases at V and 3 bases at J, with 13 bases between. CDR1 and CDR2 (germline): GTSNPN, SVGIG (reference sequence). The CDR3 DNA follows: TGTGCCTGGAGTGTAATGTACAGGGCAACAGATACGCAGTATTTT. Translation: CAWSVMYRATDTQYF.

The rearrangement links TRBV6-5 to TRBJ2-2; D remains ambiguous. Germline V gene lookup returns CDR1 MNHEY and CDR2 SVGAGI. This CDR3 has 9 amino acids. The CDR3 bases are TGTCCTCCCCCCGGGGAGCTGTTTTTT. Translation gives CPPPGELFF.

The genes are TRBV5-5 and TRBJ1-3; D is unresolved. Trimming took off 1 base at V and 5 bases at J, with 7 bases between the two ends. The CDR3 length is 13 residues. Germline V gives CDR1 SGHKS, CDR2 YYEKEE (reference sequence). DNA for the CDR3: TGTGCCAGCAGCTTGACGATCAGAAACACCATATATTTT. Protein product: CASSLTIRNTIYF.

This sequence joins TRBV5-4 and TRBJ2-7; TRBD2 matches 10 bases. This CDR3 is 16 amino acids long. Germline V CDR1 and CDR2: SGHNT, YYREEE (reference sequence). Germline trimming cut 0 bases from V and 2 bases from J; bases unmatched to any gene: 5. The CDR3 region has the DNA TGTGCCAGCAGCTTGGTAGGAGCGGGAGGGACCTACGAGCAGTACTTC. Translation: CASSLVGAGGTYEQYF.

This chain connects TRBV19 to TRBJ1-3, with D hard to call. This CDR3 region has 15 residues. The germline gives CDR1 LNHDA, CDR2 SQIVND (reference sequence). The V and J ends lost 3 bases and 4 bases respectively, with 13 bases between them. The CDR3 protein is CASSIFGGEGNTIYF. The CDR3 DNA reads TGTGCCAGTAGTATTTTCGGTGGAGAGGGAAACACCATATATTTT.

The V call is TRBV9, the J call TRBJ1-1, with a tentative D call TRBD1 (6 bases). The CDR3 is 13 amino acids. The germline V gene has CDR1 SGDLS and CDR2 YYNGEE. V gave up 5 bases and J gave up 11 bases, with 19 bases separating them. The CDR3 spells CASRPHPGEMAFF. CDR3 nucleotides: TGTGCCAGCAGGCCCCACCCAGGGGAAATGGCTTTCTTT.

The V gene is TRBV20-1, the J gene TRBJ1-2; unclear D gene. This CDR3 is built from 11 residues. Germline-derived CDR1 and CDR2 are DFQATT and SNEGSKA (reference sequence). V was cut by 0 bases and J by 3 bases, with 2 bases left in between. The CDR3 reads CSAREHYGYTF. The CDR3 nucleotides are TGCAGTGCTAGAGAACACTATGGCTACACCTTC.

On this clone: Other DNA sequences of this sample code for an identical CDR3. The rearrangement links TRBV10-3 to TRBJ2-7; D is possibly TRBD2 (5 bases). This CDR3 comprises 12 residues. V was shortened by 3 bases and J by 6 bases, with 9 bases between the two germline ends. CDR1 and CDR2 (germline): ENHRY, SYGVKD. Written as DNA, the CDR3 is TGTGCCATCAGTGACCTAGCCGGCGAGCAGTACTTC. Its translation is CAISDLAGEQYF.

This sequence joins TRBV13 and TRBJ2-2, with TRBD2 matching 14 bases. Germline loops: CDR1 PRHDT, CDR2 FYEKMQ (reference sequence). Losses at the gene ends were 5 bases for V and 7 bases for J; bases not matched to a gene: 15. CDR3 size: 19 residues. The CDR3 DNA follows: TGTGCCAGCAGCAAAACCAGGGGACTAGCGGGAGTCGGTGTCGGGGAGCTGTTTTTT. Its protein product is CASSKTRGLAGVGVGELFF. Complete variable domain (other parts from reference TRBV13 and TRBJ2-2): AAGVIQSPRHLIKEKRETATLKCYPIPRHDTVYWYQQGPGQDPQFLISFYEKMQSDKGSIPDRFSAQQFSDYHSELNMSSLELGDSALYFCASSKTRGLAGVGVGELFFGEGSRLTVL.

The rearrangement uses TRBV2 and TRBJ2-6; TRBD1 might be the D (6 bases). The V end was cut by 6 bases, the J end by 1 base, with 10 bases between. CDR1 is SNHLY, CDR2 FYNNEI, per germline. There are 15 residues in the CDR3. CDR3 amino acids: CASRAGTSGANVLTF. The CDR3 bases are TGTGCCAGCAGGGCCGGGACATCTGGGGCCAACGTCCTGACTTTC.

V gene TRBV2 combines with J gene TRBJ1-5, with D possibly being TRBD1 (5 bases). This CDR3 comprises 15 residues. CDR1 and CDR2 (germline): SNHLY, FYNNEI. Trimming removed 5 bases from V and 0 bases from J, with 11 bases in between. CDR3 nucleotide sequence: TGTGCCAGCAGTCCCGACAGTTATAGCAATCAGCCCCAGCATTTT. It codes for CASSPDSYSNQPQHF.

The V gene is TRBV15, the J gene TRBJ1-1; tentatively, D is TRBD1 (6 bases). Germline CDR1 LNHNV, CDR2 YYDKDF (reference sequence). The CDR3 runs 14 residues. Trimming removed 0 bases at V and 11 bases at J, with 16 bases between. CDR3 amino acids: CATSRDGPGEFAFF. CDR3 nucleotide sequence: TGTGCCACCAGCAGAGATGGGCCAGGGGAGTTTGCTTTCTTT.

This clone was recorded only once. V usage is TRBV6-6 and J usage is TRBJ2-1; maybe TRBD1 (6 bases). The germline CDR1 and CDR2 sequences are MNHNY and SVGAGI (reference sequence). Trimming removed 0 bases from V and 3 bases from J, with 9 bases in between. The CDR3 consists of 15 residues. CDR3 in amino acids: CASSYSGASYNEQFF. DNA of the CDR3: TGTGCCAGCAGTTACTCGGGGGCAAGCTACAATGAGCAGTTCTTC.

Comment on this clone: A junction boundary mismatches the germline segment, possibly from a read error. The rearrangement links TRBV2 to TRBJ1-2, with D unresolved. Per germline, CDR1 SNHLY and CDR2 FYNNEI. This CDR3 comprises 10 residues. CDR3 sequence reads: CASRGYGYTF. CDR3 nucleotides: TGTGCTAGCAGAGGTTATGGCTACACCTTC.

The rearrangement uses TRBV27 and TRBJ2-2; possibly TRBD1 or TRBD2 for D (7 bases each). The CDR3 totals 13 residues. CDR1 is MNHEY and CDR2 is SMNVEV in the germline V gene (reference sequence). V was pared by 6 bases and J by 4 bases, with 9 bases between. The CDR3 spells CASSRGGTGELFF. The CDR3 DNA reads TGTGCCAGCAGCAGGGGGGGCACCGGGGAGCTGTTTTTT.

In its sample, this clone was seen once. The chain couples TRBV15 to TRBJ1-2; weak D call: TRBD1 (6 bases). The CDR3 covers 14 residues. Germline V gene sequence: CDR1 LNHNV, CDR2 YYDKDF (reference sequence). The germline V and J ends were trimmed by 0 bases and 6 bases, with 11 bases remaining between them. The CDR3 is CATSRDRAGDGYTF. The DNA of the CDR3 is TGTGCCACCAGCAGAGATAGGGCAGGGGATGGCTACACCTTC.

The rearrangement joins TRBV13 to TRBJ2-5; tentatively, D is TRBD1 (5 bases). The V end lost 3 bases, the J end lost 4 bases, and 18 bases lay between the germline ends. The CDR3 runs 16 residues. The germline V gene encodes CDR1 PRHDT and CDR2 FYEKMQ (reference sequence). CDR3 in amino acids: CASSLGKGHRTETQYF. In nucleotides, the CDR3 is TGTGCCAGCAGCTTGGGGAAAGGACATAGGACAGAGACCCAGTACTTC. Supplemented by reference TRBV13 and TRBJ2-5, the full variable domain reads AAGVIQSPRHLIKEKRETATLKCYPIPRHDTVYWYQQGPGQDPQFLISFYEKMQSDKGSIPDRFSAQQFSDYHSELNMSSLELGDSALYFCASSLGKGHRTETQYFGPGTRLLVL.

The V and J genes are TRBV4-1 and TRBJ2-7; 8 nucleotides agree with TRBD2. CDR1 is MGHRA and CDR2 is YSYEKL in the germline V gene. The V and J ends lost 0 bases and 3 bases, in that order; junction bases with no gene match: 1. The CDR3 spans 14 residues. This CDR3 is CASSQEREDYEQYF. The DNA for the CDR3 is TGCGCCAGCAGCCAAGAGCGGGAGGACTACGAGCAGTACTTC.

CDR3 in DNA: TGTGCCAGCTCACCTGCGGGGGGAGGTCCCTACGAGCAGTACTTC. Encoded protein: CASSPAGGGPYEQYF. V is TRBV18 and J is TRBJ2-7, with 8 bases aligning to TRBD2. The junction had 6 bases not matched to a gene; V was cut back by 3 bases and J by 2 bases. In germline, CDR1 is KGHSH, CDR2 LQKENI. The CDR3 extends over 15 amino acids.

This clone was picked up one time. CDR3 in amino acids: CASSSTSGRGTGELFF. CDR3 sequence (DNA): TGTGCCAGCAGCTCGACTAGCGGGAGAGGCACCGGGGAGCTGTTTTTT. The genes are TRBV5-5 and TRBJ2-2; TRBD2 matches 12 bases. Germline V gene data show CDR1 as SGHKS and CDR2 as YYEKEE (reference sequence). V lost 3 bases, J lost 4 bases, and 4 bases stayed unmatched. This CDR3 is 16 amino acids long.

This clone was detected once. The genes are TRBV28 and TRBJ1-2, with D perhaps TRBD1 (5 bases). Germline loops: CDR1 MDHEN, CDR2 SYDVKM. The CDR3 is made up of 14 amino acids. V was cut by 3 bases and J by 3 bases, with 11 bases left in between. CDR3 sequence reads: CASSLTGDDYGYTF. CDR3 coding DNA: TGTGCCAGCAGTTTGACGGGGGACGACTATGGCTACACCTTC.

This clone was seen just once. This rearrangement joins TRBV29-1 to TRBJ2-1; D may correspond to TRBD1 or TRBD2 (5 bases each). Germline V CDR1 and CDR2: SQVTM, ANQGSEA. V was pared by 2 bases and J by 2 bases, with 13 bases between. The CDR3 loop spans 15 amino acids. The CDR3 protein is CSVEPPGRTYNEQFF. The CDR3 DNA is TGCAGCGTTGAACCCCCAGGGAGAACCTACAATGAGCAGTTCTTC.

The chain has TRBV2 and TRBJ2-5, with 11 nucleotides matching TRBD2. Germline CDR1 reads SNHLY; CDR2 reads FYNNEI. J was trimmed by 3 bases and V by 4 bases; bases with no gene match: 13. The CDR3 extends over 18 amino acids. This CDR3 is CASSGETSGALLEETQYF. Here the CDR3 DNA reads TGTGCCAGCAGTGGGGAGACTAGCGGGGCCCTTCTCGAAGAGACCCAGTACTTC.

This chain uses TRBV30 with TRBJ2-1; perhaps D is TRBD1 or TRBD2 (5 bases each). Germline V gives CDR1 GTSNPN, CDR2 SVGIG (reference sequence). The V end was cut by 3 bases, the J end by 10 bases, with 10 bases between. CDR3 length: 11 residues. The DNA for the CDR3 is TGTGCCTGGAGCCCCGGGGACGAGCAGTTCTTC. Translated, it gives CAWSPGDEQFF.

The CDR3 reads CASSLGLAGTYNEQFF. The CDR3 DNA sequence: TGTGCCAGCAGCTTGGGACTAGCGGGTACCTACAATGAGCAGTTCTTC. V usage is TRBV5-8 and J usage is TRBJ2-1, with 10 bases that match TRBD2. This CDR3 spans 16 amino acids. V was clipped by 0 bases and J by 2 bases; unmatched bases: 2. The germline V gene has CDR1 SGHTS and CDR2 YDEGEE. Full variable domain (outside the CDR3, taken from reference TRBV5-8 and TRBJ2-1): EAGVTQSPTHLIKTRGQQATLRCSPISGHTSVYWYQQALGLGLQFLLWYDEGEERNRGNFPPRFSGRQFPNYSSELNVNALELEDSALYLCASSLGLAGTYNEQFFGPGTRLTVL.

This sequence joins TRBV19 and TRBJ2-1; D not certain. V lost 3 bases and J 0 bases, leaving 9 bases between the germline ends. Looked up from germline, CDR1 is LNHDA and CDR2 is SQIVND (reference sequence). This CDR3 is 15 amino acids long. In nucleotides, the CDR3 is TGTGCCAGTAGTATTAGGCCCAGCTCCTACAATGAGCAGTTCTTC. This encodes CASSIRPSSYNEQFF. The full variable domain, its missing parts supplied by reference TRBV19 and TRBJ2-1, is DGGITQSPKYLFRKEGQNVTLSCEQNLNHDAMYWYRQDPGQGLRLIYYSQIVNDFQKGDIAEGYSVSREKKESFPLTVTSAQKNPTAFYLCASSIRPSSYNEQFFGPGTRLTVL.

The chain employs TRBV9 and TRBJ1-1, with D perhaps matching TRBD1 (5 bases). Trimming left V 0 bases short and J 8 bases short, with 8 bases between. CDR1 is SGDLS and CDR2 is YYNGEE in the germline V gene. CDR3 length: 12 amino acids. CDR3 coding DNA: TGTGCCAGCAGCGTAGCAGGGACGGAAGCTTTCTTT. Its protein is CASSVAGTEAFF.

This chain joins TRBV29-1 and TRBJ2-7; TRBD1 matches 7 bases. Germline CDR1 is SQVTM and CDR2 is ANQGSEA. V lost 2 bases to trimming and J lost 0 bases; unmatched junction nucleotides: 1. CDR3 size: 13 residues. The CDR3 loop is CSVERDSSYEQYF. In nucleotides, the CDR3 is TGCAGCGTTGAAAGGGACAGCTCCTACGAGCAGTACTTC.